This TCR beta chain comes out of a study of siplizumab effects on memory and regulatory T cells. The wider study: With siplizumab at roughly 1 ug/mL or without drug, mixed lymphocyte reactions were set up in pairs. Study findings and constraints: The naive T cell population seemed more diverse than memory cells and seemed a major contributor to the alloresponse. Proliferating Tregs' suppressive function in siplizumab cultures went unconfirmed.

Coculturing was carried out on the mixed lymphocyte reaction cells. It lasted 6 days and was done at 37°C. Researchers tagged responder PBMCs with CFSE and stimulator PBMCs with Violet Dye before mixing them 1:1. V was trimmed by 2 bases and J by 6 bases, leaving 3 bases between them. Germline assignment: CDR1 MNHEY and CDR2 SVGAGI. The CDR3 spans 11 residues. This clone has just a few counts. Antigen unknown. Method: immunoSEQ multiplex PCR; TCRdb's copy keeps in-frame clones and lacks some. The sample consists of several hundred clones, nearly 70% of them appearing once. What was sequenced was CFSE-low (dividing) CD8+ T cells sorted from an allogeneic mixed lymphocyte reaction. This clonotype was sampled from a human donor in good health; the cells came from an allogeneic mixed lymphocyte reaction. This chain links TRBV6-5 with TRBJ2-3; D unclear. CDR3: CASSYGDTQYF. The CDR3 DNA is TGTGCCAGCAGTTACGGGGATACGCAGTATTTT.